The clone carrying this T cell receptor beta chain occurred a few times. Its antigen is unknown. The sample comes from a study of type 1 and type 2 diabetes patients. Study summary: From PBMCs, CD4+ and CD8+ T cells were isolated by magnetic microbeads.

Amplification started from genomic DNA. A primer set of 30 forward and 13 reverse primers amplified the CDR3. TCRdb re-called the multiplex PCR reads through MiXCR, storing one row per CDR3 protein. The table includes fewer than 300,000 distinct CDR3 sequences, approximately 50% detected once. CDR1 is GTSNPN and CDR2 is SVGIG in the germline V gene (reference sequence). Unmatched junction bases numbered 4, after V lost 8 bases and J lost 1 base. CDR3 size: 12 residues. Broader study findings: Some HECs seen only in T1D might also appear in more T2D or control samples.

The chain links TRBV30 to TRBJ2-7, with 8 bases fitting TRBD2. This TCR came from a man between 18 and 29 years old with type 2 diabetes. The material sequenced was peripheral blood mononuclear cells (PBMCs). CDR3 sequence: CAGERESYEQYF. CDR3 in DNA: TGTGCCGGGGAGCGGGAGTCCTACGAGCAGTACTTC. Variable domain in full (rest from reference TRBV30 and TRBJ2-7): SQTIHQWPATLVQPVGSPLSLECTVEGTSNPNLYWYRQAAGRGLQLLFYSVGIGQISSEVPQNLSASRPQDRQFILSSKKLLLSDSGFYLCAGERESYEQYFGPGTRLTVT.